This T cell receptor (beta chain) is drawn from a study of blood T cell repertoires in COVID-19. Looking at the study overall: Spain, Italy and the United States supplied samples that represented acute and convalescent COVID-19.

TCRdb's table, derived via immunoSEQ multiplex PCR, lists solely in-frame clones and lacks some. The top ten hold approximately 40% of the sample, which has tens of thousands of clones, over 60% seen once. Deletions cut 4 bases from V and 7 bases from J, with 11 bases between. CDR1 is SEHNR, CDR2 FQNEAQ, per germline (reference sequence). The CDR3 runs 14 residues. V gene TRBV7-9 combines with J gene TRBJ1-6; D possibly corresponds to TRBD1 (6 bases). This receptor was obtained from a woman of 80 years or more with acute or convalescent COVID-19. Sample: peripheral blood. The CDR3 DNA sequence: TGTGCCAGCAGCTCCTTAACAGGGAATTCACCCCTCCACTTT. It yields the protein CASSSLTGNSPLHF.